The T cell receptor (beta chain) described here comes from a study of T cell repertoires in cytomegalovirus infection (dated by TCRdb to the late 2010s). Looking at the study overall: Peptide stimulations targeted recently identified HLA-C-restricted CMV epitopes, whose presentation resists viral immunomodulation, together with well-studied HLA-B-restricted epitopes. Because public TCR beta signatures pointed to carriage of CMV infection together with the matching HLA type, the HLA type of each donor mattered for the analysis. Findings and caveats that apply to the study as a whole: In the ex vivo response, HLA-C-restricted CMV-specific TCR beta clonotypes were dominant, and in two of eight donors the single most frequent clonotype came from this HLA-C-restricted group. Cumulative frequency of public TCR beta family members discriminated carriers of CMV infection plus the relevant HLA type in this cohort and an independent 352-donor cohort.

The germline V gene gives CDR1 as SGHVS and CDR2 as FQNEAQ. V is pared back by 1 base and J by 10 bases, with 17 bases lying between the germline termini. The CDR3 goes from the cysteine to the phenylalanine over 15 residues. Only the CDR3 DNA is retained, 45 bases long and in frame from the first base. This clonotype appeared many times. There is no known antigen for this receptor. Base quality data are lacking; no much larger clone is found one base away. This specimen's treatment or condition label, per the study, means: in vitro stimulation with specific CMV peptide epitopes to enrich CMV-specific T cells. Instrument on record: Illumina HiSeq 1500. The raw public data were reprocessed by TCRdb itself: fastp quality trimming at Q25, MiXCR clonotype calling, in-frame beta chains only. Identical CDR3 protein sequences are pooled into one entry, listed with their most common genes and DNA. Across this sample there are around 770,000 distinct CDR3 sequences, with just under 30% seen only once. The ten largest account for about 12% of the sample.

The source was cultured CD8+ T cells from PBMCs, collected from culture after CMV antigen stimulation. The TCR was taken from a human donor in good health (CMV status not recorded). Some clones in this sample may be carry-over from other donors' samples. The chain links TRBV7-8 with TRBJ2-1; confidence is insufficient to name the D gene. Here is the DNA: TGTGCCAGCAGCTTAGAGGACGTTGAATTCAGGGAGCAGTTCTTC. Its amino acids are CASSLEDVEFREQFF.